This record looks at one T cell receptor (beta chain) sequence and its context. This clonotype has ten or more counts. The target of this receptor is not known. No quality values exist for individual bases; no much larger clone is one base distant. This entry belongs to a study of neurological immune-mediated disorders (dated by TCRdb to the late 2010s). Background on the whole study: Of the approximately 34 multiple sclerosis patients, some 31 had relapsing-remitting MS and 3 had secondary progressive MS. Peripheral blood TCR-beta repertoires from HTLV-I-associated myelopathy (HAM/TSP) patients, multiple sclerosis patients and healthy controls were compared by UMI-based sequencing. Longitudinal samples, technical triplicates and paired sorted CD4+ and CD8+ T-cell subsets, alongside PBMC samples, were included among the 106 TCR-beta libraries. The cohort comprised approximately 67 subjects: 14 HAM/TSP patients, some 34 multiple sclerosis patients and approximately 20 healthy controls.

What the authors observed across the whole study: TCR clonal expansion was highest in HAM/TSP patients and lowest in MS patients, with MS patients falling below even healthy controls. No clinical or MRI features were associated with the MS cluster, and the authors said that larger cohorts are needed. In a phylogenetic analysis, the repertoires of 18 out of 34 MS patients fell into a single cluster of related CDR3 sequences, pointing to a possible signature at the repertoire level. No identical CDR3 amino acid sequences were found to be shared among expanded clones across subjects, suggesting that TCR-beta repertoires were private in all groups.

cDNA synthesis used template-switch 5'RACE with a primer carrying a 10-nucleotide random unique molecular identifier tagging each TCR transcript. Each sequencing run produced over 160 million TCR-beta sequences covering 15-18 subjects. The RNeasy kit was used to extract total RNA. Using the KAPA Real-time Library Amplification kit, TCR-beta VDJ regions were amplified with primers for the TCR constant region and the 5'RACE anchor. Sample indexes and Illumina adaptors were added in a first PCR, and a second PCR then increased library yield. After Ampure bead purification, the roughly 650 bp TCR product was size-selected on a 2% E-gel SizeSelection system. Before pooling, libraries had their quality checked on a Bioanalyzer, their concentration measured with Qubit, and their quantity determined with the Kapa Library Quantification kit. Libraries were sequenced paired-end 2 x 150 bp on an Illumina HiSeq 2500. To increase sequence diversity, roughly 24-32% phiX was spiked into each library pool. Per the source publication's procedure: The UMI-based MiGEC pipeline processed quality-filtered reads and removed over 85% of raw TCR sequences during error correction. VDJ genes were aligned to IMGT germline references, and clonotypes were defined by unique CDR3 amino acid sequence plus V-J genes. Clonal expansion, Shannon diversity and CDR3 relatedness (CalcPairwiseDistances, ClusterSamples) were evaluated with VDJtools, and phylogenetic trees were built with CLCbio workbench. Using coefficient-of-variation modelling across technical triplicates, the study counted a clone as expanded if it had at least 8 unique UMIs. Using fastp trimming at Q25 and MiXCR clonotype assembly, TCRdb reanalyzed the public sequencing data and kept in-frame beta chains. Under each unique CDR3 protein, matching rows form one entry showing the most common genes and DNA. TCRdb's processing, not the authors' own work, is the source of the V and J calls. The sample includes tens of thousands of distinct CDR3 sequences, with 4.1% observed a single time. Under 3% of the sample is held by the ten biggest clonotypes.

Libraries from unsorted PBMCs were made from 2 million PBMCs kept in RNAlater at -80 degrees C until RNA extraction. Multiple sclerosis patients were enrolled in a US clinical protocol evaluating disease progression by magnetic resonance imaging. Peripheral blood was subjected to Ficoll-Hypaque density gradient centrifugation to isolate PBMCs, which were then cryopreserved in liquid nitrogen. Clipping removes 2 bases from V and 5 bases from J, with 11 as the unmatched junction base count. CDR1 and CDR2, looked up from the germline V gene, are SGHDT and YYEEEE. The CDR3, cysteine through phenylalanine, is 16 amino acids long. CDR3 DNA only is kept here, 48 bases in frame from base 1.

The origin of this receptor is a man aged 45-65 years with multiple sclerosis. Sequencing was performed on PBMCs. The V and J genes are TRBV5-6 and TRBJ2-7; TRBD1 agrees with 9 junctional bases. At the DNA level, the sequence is TGTGCCAGCAGCTTCAATCCGGGACAGGGAGGGCACGAGCAGTACTTC. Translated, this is CASSFNPGQGGHEQYF. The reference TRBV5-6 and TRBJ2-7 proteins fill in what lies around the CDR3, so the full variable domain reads DAGVTQSPTHLIKTRGQQVTLRCSPKSGHDTVSWYQQALGQGPQFIFQYYEEEERQRGNFPDRFSGHQFPNYSSELNVNALLLGDSALYLCASSFNPGQGGHEQYFGPGTRLTVT.